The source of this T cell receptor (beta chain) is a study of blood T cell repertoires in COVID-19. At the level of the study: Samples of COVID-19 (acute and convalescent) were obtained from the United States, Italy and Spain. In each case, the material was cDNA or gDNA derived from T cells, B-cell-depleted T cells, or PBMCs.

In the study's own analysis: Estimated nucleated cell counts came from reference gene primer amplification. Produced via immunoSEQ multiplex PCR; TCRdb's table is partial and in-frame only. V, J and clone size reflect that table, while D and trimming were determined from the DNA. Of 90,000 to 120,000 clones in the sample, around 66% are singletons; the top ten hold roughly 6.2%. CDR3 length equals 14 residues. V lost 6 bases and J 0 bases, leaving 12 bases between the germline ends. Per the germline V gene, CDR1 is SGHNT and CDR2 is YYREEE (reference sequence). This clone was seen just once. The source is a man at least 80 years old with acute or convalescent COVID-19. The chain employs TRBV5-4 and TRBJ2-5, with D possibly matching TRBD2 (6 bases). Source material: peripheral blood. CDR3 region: CASNGGGNQETQYF. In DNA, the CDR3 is TGTGCCAGCAACGGAGGAGGGAACCAAGAGACCCAGTACTTC.